This T cell receptor beta chain came from a study of T cell responses to AZD1222 COVID-19 vaccine (dated by TCRdb to 2020 to 2023). Regarding the complete study: AZD1222 recipients whose second dose came at about 4 weeks and those whose second dose came at about 12 weeks were combined into one group, since spike-specific TCR depth and breadth did not differ between the two schedules. Trial participants were enrolled by age into 18-55, 56-69 and 70-plus year subgroups, with approximately 150, 28 and 58 TCR-sequenced participants respectively. TCR sequencing was performed for about 250 trial participants, of whom some 200 were given two doses of AZD1222 and approximately 26 were given two doses of MenACWY control vaccine.

Trimming removed 5 bases from V and 3 bases from J, leaving 10 bases between the germline ends. As encoded in the germline V gene (reference sequence), CDR1 is WNHNN while CDR2 is SYGVQD. From cysteine to phenylalanine, the CDR3 is 13 amino acids long. Only the CDR3 part of the read is kept: 39 bases, read in frame from the first base. Worth noting for this clone: Its antigen remains unidentified. Qualities for individual bases were not recorded, and no much larger clone is one base off.

What the research found in general, with its limitations: Because no day 14 peak-response samples were available, repertoires were characterized only after the peak T cell response. Vaccine-associated CD4 TCRs spanned the whole spike protein, with dominant responses in regions 160-218 and 743-854. Reportedly, close to half of the unique spike-specific TCRs recognized epitopes lying outside the regions that are mutated in the B.1.351 and B.1.1.7 variants. Conclusions about previously exposed vaccinees are limited because only six or seven AZD1222 recipients were SARS-CoV-2 seropositive at baseline. Participants were mostly white British and included more females than males, and it was suggested by the authors that clonal diversity may have been underestimated. In the small 56-69-year group, the increase in depth fell short of significance, most likely because of low power. A significant rise in spike-specific TCR breadth and depth was observed after two AZD1222 doses relative to day 0 and relative to MenACWY recipients.

In light of the paper, this sample's time point label describes: baseline before first vaccination. The vaccinee samples were drawn from two UK trials, COV001 and COV002, one of which was a single-blind randomized controlled phase 2/3 trial testing AZD1222 (ChAdOx1 nCoV-19) in healthy adults. For TCRbeta chain sequencing, PBMC samples were collected from trial participants at day 0 and at day 28 after the second dose. The CDR3 regions of human TCRbeta chains were analyzed by immunosequencing. As for the authors' bioinformatics: TCRs in the repertoires were matched against a reference library of SARS-CoV-2-specific TCRs that had been generated with the MIRA antigen-specificity platform. Breadth was defined as the fraction of unique TCRs that were SARS-CoV-2-associated, and depth was defined as the fraction of total T cells that were SARS-CoV-2-associated. Using the MIRA data, each spike-specific TCR was assigned both to the spike region to which the TCR was reactive and to a CD4 or CD8 class. Log10-transformed breadth and depth values were compared by one-way ANOVA with Sidak's multiple comparisons tests. Here the immuneACCESS table is served through TCRdb, limited to in-frame sequences with V and J called. Missing clones are a known gap in these copies; in checked studies unresolved V genes cover under half, and the rest lacks a known reason. That table furnishes V, J and clone size, whereas the DNA furnished D and trimming. This sample holds some 96,000 clones; 89% were observed only once. 2.4% of the sample is held by the ten biggest clonotypes.

In this chain, TRBV10-1 is recombined with TRBJ1-1; the best D guess is TRBD1, with 6 bases matching. Specimen: peripheral blood, collected on day 0 of AZD1222 vaccination. This sequence was found in an adult in good health. The CDR3: CASSTGKYTEAFF. In nucleotide form, the sequence is TGCGCCAGCAGTACAGGGAAGTACACTGAAGCTTTCTTT.